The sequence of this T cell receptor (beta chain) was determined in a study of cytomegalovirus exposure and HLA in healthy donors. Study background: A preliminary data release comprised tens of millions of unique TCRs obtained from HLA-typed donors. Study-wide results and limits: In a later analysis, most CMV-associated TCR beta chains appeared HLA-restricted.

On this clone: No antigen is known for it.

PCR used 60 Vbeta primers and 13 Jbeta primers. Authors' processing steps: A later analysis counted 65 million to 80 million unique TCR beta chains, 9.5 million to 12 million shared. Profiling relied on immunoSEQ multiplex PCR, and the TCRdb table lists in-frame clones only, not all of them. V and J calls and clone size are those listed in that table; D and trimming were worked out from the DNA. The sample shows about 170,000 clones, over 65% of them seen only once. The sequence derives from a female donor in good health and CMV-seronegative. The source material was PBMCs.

The CDR3 loop is CASSPGTSRSHEQYF. CDR3 nucleotide sequence: TGTGCCAGCAGCCCTGGGACTAGCAGGTCCCACGAGCAGTACTTC. V and J are TRBV9 and TRBJ2-7; TRBD2 aligns across 9 bases. CDR3 length equals 15 residues. The V and J ends lost 4 bases and 5 bases, in that order; junction bases with no gene match: 10. The germline CDR1 and CDR2 sequences are SGDLS and YYNGEE.